This T cell receptor (beta chain) was sequenced for a study of CD8+ T cells in alopecia areata. Investigators isolated RNA and reverse transcribed it into cDNA to act as the sequencing template. Method: immunoSEQ multiplex PCR; TCRdb's copy keeps in-frame clones and lacks some. The table records over 85,000 clones, roughly two thirds of them present only once. Overall study findings and caveats: For baseline CD8+ expansion, any link to response stays uncertain with one nonresponder.

Indicated treatment: oral pan-JAK inhibitor, 5-10 mg twice daily. Individuals with alopecia areata gave both lesional scalp punch biopsies and peripheral blood for collection. Separation by sorting yielded CD4+ and CD8+ T cells from PBMCs. V was cut by 8 bases and J by 1 base, with 9 bases left in between. CDR3 length: 12 amino acids. Germline V gene sequence: CDR1 SNHLY, CDR2 FYNNEI. Concerning this clone: As yet, its antigen is unknown.

The chain is built from TRBV2 and TRBJ2-7; D is undetermined. The origin of this receptor is a human donor with alopecia areata. Sample: CD8+ T cells sorted from blood, taken at week 4, from a patient treated with tofacitinib. CDR3: CASGRRSYEQYF. The CDR3 nucleotides are TGTGCCAGCGGCCGGCGTTCCTACGAGCAGTACTTC. Full variable domain (missing parts from reference TRBV2 and TRBJ2-7): EPEVTQTPSHQVTQMGQEVILRCVPISNHLYFYWYRQILGQKVEFLVSFYNNEISEKSEIFDDQFSVERPDGSNFTLKIRSTKLEDSAMYFCASGRRSYEQYFGPGTRLTVT.